This T cell receptor beta chain was identified in a study of T cells in tuberculosis. Study findings and constraints: Active tuberculosis alpha repertoires lay closer to GMM-specific TCRs than controls'. Active tuberculosis cases were adults; controls were adolescents. Smaller alpha distances in active tuberculosis partly reflected shorter CDR3-alpha lengths.

The time point: new active TB diagnosis, blood taken before or within 7 days of starting treatment. Sequenced by immunoSEQ multiplex PCR; TCRdb stores in-frame clones only, minus some. The data hold tens of thousands of clones, with 92% observed a single time. About this clone itself: Antigen specificity is unknown.

This CDR3 is built from 13 residues. After removal of 5 bases from V and 8 bases from J, the junction contained 4 bases not matched to a gene. Germline V gene sequence: CDR1 SGHTS, CDR2 YDEGEE. The chain links TRBV5-8 to TRBJ1-6; 7 positions match TRBD1. This sequence originates from an adult with tuberculosis. The material sequenced was PBMCs, taken at tuberculosis diagnosis. The CDR3 spells CASRRDRHSPLHF. The CDR3 coding sequence is TGTGCCAGCAGGAGGGACAGACATTCACCCCTCCACTTT.